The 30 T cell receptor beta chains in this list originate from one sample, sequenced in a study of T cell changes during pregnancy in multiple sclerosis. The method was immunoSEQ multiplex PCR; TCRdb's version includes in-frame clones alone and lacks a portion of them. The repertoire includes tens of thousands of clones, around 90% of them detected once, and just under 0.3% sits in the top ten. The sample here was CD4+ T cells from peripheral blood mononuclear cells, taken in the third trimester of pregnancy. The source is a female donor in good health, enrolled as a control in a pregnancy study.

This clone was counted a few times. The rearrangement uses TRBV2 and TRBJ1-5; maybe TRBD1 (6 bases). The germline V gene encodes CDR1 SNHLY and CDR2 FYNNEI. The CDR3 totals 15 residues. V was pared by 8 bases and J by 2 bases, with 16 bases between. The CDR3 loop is CASGQQGSGNQPQHF. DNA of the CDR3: TGTGCCAGCGGACAACAGGGATCTGGCAATCAGCCCCAGCATTTT.

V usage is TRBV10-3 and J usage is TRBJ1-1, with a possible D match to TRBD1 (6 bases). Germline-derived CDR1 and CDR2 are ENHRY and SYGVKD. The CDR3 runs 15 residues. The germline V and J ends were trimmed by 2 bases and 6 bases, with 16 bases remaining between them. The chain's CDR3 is CAISEPYRESPEAFF. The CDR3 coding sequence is TGTGCCATCAGTGAGCCATACAGGGAATCCCCTGAAGCTTTCTTT.

The CDR3 DNA is TGCGCCAGCAGCTTGGTAGCGGGGGAGGGAGATACGCAGTATTTT. Translated, it gives CASSLVAGEGDTQYF. The V call is TRBV5-1, the J call TRBJ2-3; 9 bases are a match to TRBD2. The junction had 4 bases not matched to a gene; V was cut back by 0 bases and J by 5 bases. Looked up from germline, CDR1 is SGHRS and CDR2 is YFSETQ. The CDR3 is 15 residues long.

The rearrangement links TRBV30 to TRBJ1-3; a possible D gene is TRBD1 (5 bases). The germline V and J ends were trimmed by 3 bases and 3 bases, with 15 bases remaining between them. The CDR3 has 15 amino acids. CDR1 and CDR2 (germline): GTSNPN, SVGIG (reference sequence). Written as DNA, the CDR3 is TGTGCCTGGAGCCATATGGGGCATAGTGGAAACACCATATATTTT. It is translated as CAWSHMGHSGNTIYF.

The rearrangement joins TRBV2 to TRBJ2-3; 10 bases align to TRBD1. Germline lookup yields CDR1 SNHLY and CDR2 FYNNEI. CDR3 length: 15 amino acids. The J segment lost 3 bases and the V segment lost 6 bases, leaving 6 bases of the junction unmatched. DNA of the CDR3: TGTGCCAGCAGGGTGGGACAGGGGCCGACAGATACGCAGTATTTT. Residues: CASRVGQGPTDTQYF.

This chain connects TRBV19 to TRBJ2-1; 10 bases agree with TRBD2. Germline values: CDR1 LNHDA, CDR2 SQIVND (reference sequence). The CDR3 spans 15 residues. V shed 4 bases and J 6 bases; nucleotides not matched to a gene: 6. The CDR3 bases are TGTGCCAGTAGTAGCAGCGGGGGGGTAATCAATGAGCAGTTCTTC. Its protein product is CASSSSGGVINEQFF.

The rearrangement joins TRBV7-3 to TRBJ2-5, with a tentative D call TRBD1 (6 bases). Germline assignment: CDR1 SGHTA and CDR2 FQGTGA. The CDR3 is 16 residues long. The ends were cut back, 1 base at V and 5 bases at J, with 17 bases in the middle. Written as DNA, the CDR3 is TGTGCCAGCAGCTTAAAGGGGGACGGACGTCGGGAGACCCAGTACTTC. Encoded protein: CASSLKGDGRRETQYF.

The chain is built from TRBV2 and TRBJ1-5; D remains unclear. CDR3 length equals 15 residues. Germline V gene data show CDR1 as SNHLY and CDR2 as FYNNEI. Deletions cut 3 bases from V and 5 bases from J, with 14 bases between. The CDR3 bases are TGTGCCAGCAGTGATTCTGGGAGTTTGTATCAGCCCCAGCATTTT. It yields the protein CASSDSGSLYQPQHF.

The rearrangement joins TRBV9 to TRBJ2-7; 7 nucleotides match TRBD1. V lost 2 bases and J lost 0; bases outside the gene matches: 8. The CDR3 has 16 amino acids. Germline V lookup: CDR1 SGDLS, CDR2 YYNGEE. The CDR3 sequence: CASSVGTGTDSYEQYF. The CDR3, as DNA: TGTGCCAGCAGCGTCGGAACGGGGACAGACTCCTACGAGCAGTACTTC.

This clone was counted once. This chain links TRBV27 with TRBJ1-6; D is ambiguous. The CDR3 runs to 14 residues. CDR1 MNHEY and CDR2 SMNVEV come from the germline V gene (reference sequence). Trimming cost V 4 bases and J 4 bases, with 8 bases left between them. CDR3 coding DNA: TGTGCCAGCAGTTCAGGTCATTATAATTCACCCCTCCACTTT. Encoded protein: CASSSGHYNSPLHF.

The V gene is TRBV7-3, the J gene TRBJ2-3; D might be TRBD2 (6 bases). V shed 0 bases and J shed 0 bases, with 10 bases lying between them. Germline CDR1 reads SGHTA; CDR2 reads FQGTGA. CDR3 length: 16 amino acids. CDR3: CASSLTGRGSTDTQYF. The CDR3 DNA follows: TGTGCCAGCAGCTTAACCGGGCGGGGTAGCACAGATACGCAGTATTTT.

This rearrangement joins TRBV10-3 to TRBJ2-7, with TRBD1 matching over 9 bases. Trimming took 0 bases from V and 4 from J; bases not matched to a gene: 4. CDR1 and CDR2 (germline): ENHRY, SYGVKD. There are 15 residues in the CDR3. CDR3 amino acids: CAISESDRGAYEQYF. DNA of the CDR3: TGTGCCATCAGTGAGTCAGACAGGGGGGCATACGAGCAGTACTTC.

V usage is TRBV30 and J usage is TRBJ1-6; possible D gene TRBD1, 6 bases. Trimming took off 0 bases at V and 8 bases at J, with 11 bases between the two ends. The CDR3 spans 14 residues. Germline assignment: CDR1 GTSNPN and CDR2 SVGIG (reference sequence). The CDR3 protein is CAWSVRGADSPLHF. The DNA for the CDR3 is TGTGCCTGGAGTGTGCGGGGGGCGGATTCACCCCTCCACTTT.

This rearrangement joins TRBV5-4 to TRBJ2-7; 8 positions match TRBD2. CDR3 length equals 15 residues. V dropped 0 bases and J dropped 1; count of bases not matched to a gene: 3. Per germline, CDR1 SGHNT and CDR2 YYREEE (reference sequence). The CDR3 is CASSLGGGYSYEQYF. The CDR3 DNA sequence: TGTGCCAGCAGCTTGGGCGGGGGGTATTCCTACGAGCAGTACTTC.

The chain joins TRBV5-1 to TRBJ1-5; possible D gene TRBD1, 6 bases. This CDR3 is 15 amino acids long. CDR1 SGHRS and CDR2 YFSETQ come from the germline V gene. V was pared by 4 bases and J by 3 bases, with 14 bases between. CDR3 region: CASSRTGSSNQPQHF. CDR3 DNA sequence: TGCGCCAGCAGCCGAACAGGGAGTTCCAATCAGCCCCAGCATTTT.

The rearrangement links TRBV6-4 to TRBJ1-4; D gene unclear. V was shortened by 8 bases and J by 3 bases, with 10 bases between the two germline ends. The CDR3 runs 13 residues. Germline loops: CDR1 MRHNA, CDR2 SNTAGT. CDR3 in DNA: TGTGCCAGCTCCGGCGGAGCTAATGAAAAACTGTTTTTT. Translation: CASSGGANEKLFF.

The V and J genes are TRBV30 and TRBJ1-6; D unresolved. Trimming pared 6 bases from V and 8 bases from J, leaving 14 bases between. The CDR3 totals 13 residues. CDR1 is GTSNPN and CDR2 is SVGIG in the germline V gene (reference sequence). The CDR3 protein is CACLAETYSPLHF. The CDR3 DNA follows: TGTGCCTGCCTTGCGGAAACTTATTCACCCCTCCACTTT.

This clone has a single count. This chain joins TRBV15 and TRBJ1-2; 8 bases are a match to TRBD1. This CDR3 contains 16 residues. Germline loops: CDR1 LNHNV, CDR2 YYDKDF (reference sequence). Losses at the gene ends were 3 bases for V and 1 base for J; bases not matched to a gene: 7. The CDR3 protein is CATSRLTGEGNYGYTF. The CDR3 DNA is TGTGCCACCAGCAGGTTGACAGGGGAAGGTAACTATGGCTACACCTTC.

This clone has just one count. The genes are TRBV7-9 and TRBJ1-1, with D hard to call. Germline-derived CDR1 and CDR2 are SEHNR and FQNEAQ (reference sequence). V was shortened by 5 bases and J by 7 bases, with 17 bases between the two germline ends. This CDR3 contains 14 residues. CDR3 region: CASSENFRRSEAFF. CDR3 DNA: TGTGCCAGCAGCGAAAATTTTAGGCGGAGTGAAGCTTTCTTT. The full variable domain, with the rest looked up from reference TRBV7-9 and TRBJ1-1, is DTGVSQNPRHKITKRGQNVTFRCDPISEHNRLYWYRQTLGQGPEFLTYFQNEAQLEKSRLLSDRFSAERPKGSFSTLEIQRTEQGDSAMYLCASSENFRRSEAFFGQGTRLTVV.

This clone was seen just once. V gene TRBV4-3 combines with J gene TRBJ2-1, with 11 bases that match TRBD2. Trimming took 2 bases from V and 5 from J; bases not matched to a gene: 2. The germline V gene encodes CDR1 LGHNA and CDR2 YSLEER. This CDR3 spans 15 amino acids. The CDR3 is CASSQRLAGNNEQFF. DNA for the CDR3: TGCGCCAGCAGCCAACGACTAGCGGGGAACAATGAGCAGTTCTTC.

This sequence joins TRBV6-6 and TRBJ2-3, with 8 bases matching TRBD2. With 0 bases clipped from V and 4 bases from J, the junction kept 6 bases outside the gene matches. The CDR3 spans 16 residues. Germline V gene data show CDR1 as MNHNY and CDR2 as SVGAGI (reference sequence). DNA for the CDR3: TGTGCCAGCAGTTACTCGAGCGGGGGTGGGGCAGATACGCAGTATTTT. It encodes CASSYSSGGGADTQYF.

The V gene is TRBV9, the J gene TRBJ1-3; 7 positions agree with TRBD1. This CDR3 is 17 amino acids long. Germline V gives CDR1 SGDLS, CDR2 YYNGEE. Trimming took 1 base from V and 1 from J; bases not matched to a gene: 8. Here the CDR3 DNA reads TGTGCCAGCAGCGTATCGGGACAGAAAGCTTCTGGAAACACCATATATTTT. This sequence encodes CASSVSGQKASGNTIYF.

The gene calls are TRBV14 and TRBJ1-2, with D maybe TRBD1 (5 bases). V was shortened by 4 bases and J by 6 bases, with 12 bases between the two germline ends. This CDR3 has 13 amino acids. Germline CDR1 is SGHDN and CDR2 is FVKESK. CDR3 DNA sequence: TGTGCCAGCAGCCCTAGACAGAGTGATGGCTACACCTTC. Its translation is CASSPRQSDGYTF.

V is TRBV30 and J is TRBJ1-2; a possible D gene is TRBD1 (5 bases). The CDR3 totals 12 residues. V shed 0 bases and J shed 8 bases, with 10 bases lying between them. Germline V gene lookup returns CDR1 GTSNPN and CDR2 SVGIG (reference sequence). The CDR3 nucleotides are TGTGCCTGGAGTGTAAGGGGCAGCGGCTACACCTTC. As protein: CAWSVRGSGYTF.

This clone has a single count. CDR3 coding DNA: TGTGCCAGCTCAGCCACAGCAACTAATGAAAAACTGTTTTTT. This codes for CASSATATNEKLFF. The V call is TRBV18, the J call TRBJ1-4; D remains ambiguous. This CDR3 spans 14 amino acids. Germline V lookup: CDR1 KGHSH, CDR2 LQKENI. V was trimmed by 5 bases and J by 0 bases, leaving 7 bases between them. Combining the CDR3 with reference TRBV18 and TRBJ1-4 gives the whole variable domain NAGVMQNPRHLVRRRGQEARLRCSPMKGHSHVYWYRQLPEEGLKFMVYLQKENIIDESGMPKERFSAEFPKEGPSILRIQQVVRGDSAAYFCASSATATNEKLFFGSGTQLSVL.

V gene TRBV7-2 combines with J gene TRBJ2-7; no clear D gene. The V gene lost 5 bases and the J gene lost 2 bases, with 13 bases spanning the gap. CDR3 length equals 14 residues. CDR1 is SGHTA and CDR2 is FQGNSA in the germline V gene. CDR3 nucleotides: TGTGCCAGCAGCGTGGTAGAGCCCCCCTACGAGCAGTACTTC. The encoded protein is CASSVVEPPYEQYF.

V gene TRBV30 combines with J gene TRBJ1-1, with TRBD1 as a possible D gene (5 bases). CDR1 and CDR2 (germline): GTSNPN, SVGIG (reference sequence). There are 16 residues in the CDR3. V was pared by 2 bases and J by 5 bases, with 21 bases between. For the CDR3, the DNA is TGTGCCTGGAGTTCAGGGACGAGCGGGTTGGAAACTGAAGCTTTCTTT. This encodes CAWSSGTSGLETEAFF.

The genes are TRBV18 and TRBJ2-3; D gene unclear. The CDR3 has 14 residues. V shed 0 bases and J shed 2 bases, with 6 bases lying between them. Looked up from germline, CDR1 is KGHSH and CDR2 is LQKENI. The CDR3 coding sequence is TGTGCCAGCTCACCACCCTACCCCACAGATACGCAGTATTTT. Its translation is CASSPPYPTDTQYF. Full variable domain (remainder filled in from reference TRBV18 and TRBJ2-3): NAGVMQNPRHLVRRRGQEARLRCSPMKGHSHVYWYRQLPEEGLKFMVYLQKENIIDESGMPKERFSAEFPKEGPSILRIQQVVRGDSAAYFCASSPPYPTDTQYFGPGTRLTVL.

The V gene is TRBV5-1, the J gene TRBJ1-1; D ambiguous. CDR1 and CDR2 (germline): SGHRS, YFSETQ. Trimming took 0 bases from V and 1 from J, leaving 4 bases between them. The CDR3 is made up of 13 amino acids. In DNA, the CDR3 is TGCGCCAGCAGCTTGGAACAGAACACTGAAGCTTTCTTT. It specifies CASSLEQNTEAFF. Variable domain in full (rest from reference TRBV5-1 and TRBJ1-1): KAGVTQTPRYLIKTRGQQVTLSCSPISGHRSVSWYQQTPGQGLQFLFEYFSETQRNKGNFPGRFSGRQFSNSRSEMNVSTLELGDSALYLCASSLEQNTEAFFGQGTRLTVV.

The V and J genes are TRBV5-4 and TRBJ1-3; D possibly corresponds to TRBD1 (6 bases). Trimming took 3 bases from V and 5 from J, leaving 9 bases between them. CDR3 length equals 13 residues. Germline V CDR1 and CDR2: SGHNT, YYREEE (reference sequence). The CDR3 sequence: CASSSRDRNTIYF. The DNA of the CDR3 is TGTGCCAGCAGCTCCCGGGACAGAAACACCATATATTTT.